This T cell receptor beta chain was sequenced for a study of OX40 agonist ivuxolimab in advanced cancers. Study background: The study treated patients with ivuxolimab, an agonistic anti-OX40 (CD134) antibody. At roughly 83% male, the cohort had a mean age of 60 years, ranging from about 23 to 79. Study findings and constraints: The study found among the lowest clonal expansion in partial responders at 0.1-3.0 mg/kg.

The assay was immunoSEQ multiplex PCR, and TCRdb's table has in-frame clones only and misses some. The sample includes more than 45,000 clones, roughly 80% of them seen just once. The J segment lost 7 bases and the V segment lost 7 bases, leaving 6 bases of the junction unmatched. CDR3 size: 14 residues. Germline CDR1 MNHNS, CDR2 SASEGT. Patients with autoimmune history or systemic immunosuppression were excluded. By share, this clone ranks as medium-sized. Its antigen remains unidentified. The TCR sequence derives from an adult with an advanced solid tumor such as melanoma, head and neck, liver or kidney cancer. The rearrangement uses TRBV6-1 and TRBJ2-1, with 11 bases that match TRBD1. Sequencing used CD4+ or CD8+ T cells sorted from blood, obtained in a trial of the OX40 agonist ivuxolimab. The CDR3 loop is CASIRDRGNNEQFF. CDR3 bases: TGTGCCAGCATCCGGGACAGGGGGAATAATGAGCAGTTCTTC.